Shown below are 9 T cell receptor beta chains from a single sample sequenced in a study of early T cells in non-severe SARS-CoV-2 infection. TCRdb fed the 5' RACE reads into MiXCR, producing one record per CDR3 protein. Here the sample spans around 58,000 distinct CDR3 sequences, about 7.7% being singletons. The source was whole blood, collected at baseline. These receptors were obtained from an adult who was a healthcare worker with PCR-confirmed SARS-CoV-2 infection or an uninfected control (not recorded which).

In its sample, this clonotype was seen a few times. CDR3 in amino acids: CASSEGGGLREWNTGELFF. CDR3 DNA: TGTGCCAGCAGTGAAGGTGGGGGTCTCAGGGAATGGAACACCGGGGAGCTGTTTTTT. The chain has TRBV2 and TRBJ2-2; D could derive from TRBD1 or TRBD2 (5 bases each). This CDR3 region has 19 residues. The V end lost 1 base, the J end lost 1 base, and 19 bases lay between the germline ends. Germline lookup yields CDR1 SNHLY and CDR2 FYNNEI.

The V gene is TRBV2, the J gene TRBJ1-1; D is perhaps TRBD1 (6 bases). Germline CDR1 reads SNHLY; CDR2 reads FYNNEI. CDR3 length: 13 residues. The germline V and J ends were trimmed by 3 bases and 13 bases, with 18 bases remaining between them. The CDR3 sequence is CASSDWDQGTDFF. In DNA form, the CDR3 reads TGTGCCAGCAGTGACTGGGACCAGGGGACGGATTTCTTT.

This clonotype was counted ten times or more. The V call is TRBV20-1, the J call TRBJ2-2, with 7 bases identical to TRBD1. This CDR3 has 13 amino acids. After removal of 1 base from V and 5 bases from J, the junction contained 1 base not matched to a gene. Germline CDR1 DFQATT, CDR2 SNEGSKA (reference sequence). The CDR3 sequence: CSARGTGTGELFF. The CDR3 nucleotides are TGCAGTGCTAGAGGGACAGGAACCGGGGAGCTGTTTTTT.

The rearrangement uses TRBV20-1 and TRBJ2-5; D is perhaps TRBD1 or TRBD2 (6 bases each). Trimming cost V 0 bases and J 10 bases, with 18 bases left between them. The germline CDR1 and CDR2 sequences are DFQATT and SNEGSKA (reference sequence). The CDR3 contains 14 residues. CDR3 residues: CSARDLGGFEDQYF. For the CDR3, the DNA is TGCAGTGCTAGAGATTTAGGGGGGTTTGAAGACCAGTACTTC.

At least ten counts were recorded for this clonotype. The rearrangement links TRBV7-2 to TRBJ2-1; 9 nucleotides align to TRBD2. The CDR3 runs 16 residues. Losses at the gene ends were 4 bases for V and 8 bases for J; bases not matched to a gene: 12. The germline V gene has CDR1 SGHTA and CDR2 FQGNSA. The CDR3 spells CASSSRGSGRTDEQFF. CDR3 DNA: TGTGCCAGCAGCTCCCGGGGAAGCGGGAGGACCGATGAGCAGTTCTTC. The full variable domain, with the rest looked up from reference TRBV7-2 and TRBJ2-1, is GAGVSQSPSNKVTEKGKDVELRCDPISGHTALYWYRQSLGQGLEFLIYFQGNSAPDKSGLPSDRFSAERTGGSVSTLTIQRTQQEDSAVYLCASSSRGSGRTDEQFFGPGTRLTVL.

This clonotype was counted only a few times. V is TRBV6-5 and J is TRBJ1-3; no reliable D call. Germline V gene lookup returns CDR1 MNHEY and CDR2 SVGAGI. This CDR3 contains 11 residues. V was clipped by 6 bases and J by 3 bases, with 3 bases between them. This chain's CDR3 is CASSLGNTIYF. In DNA form, the CDR3 reads TGTGCCAGCAGCCTTGGAAACACCATATATTTT.

Ten or more counts support this clonotype. CDR3 DNA sequence: TGTGCCAGCAAAGGTCGTCCTACCGGGGAGCTGTTTTTT. Protein product: CASKGRPTGELFF. The chain is built from TRBV6-2 or TRBV6-3 and TRBJ2-2; D uncertain. This CDR3 contains 13 residues. Germline V gene sequence: CDR1 MNHEY, CDR2 SVGEGT. V lost 7 bases and J 5 bases, leaving 11 bases between the germline ends.

This clonotype showed up many times. The V and J genes are TRBV28 and TRBJ1-2; D might be TRBD1 (6 bases). CDR1 MDHEN and CDR2 SYDVKM come from the germline V gene. This CDR3 is built from 11 residues. Between the trimmed V and J ends, which lost 5 bases and 10 bases, there was a span of 11 bases. The CDR3, as DNA: TGTGCCAGCAGTCGCGCAGGGGCCTACACCTTC. It yields the protein CASSRAGAYTF.

In its sample, this clonotype was seen a few times. The genes are TRBV28 and TRBJ1-6; 10 nucleotides align to TRBD1. The CDR3 sequence is 17 residues long. Germline assignment: CDR1 MDHEN and CDR2 SYDVKM. V shed 7 bases, J shed 4 bases, and the junction held 10 bases outside the gene matches. CDR3 loop: CASNPLPDRGYNSPLHF. DNA for the CDR3: TGTGCCAGCAACCCTTTACCGGACAGGGGGTATAATTCACCCCTCCACTTT.